The present entry profiles one T cell receptor (beta chain) with its context. The sample comes from a study of cytomegalovirus exposure and HLA in healthy donors. Researchers ran the PCR with 60 Vbeta and 13 Jbeta primers. Method: immunoSEQ multiplex PCR; TCRdb's copy keeps in-frame clones and lacks some. The sample carries some 160,000 clones, roughly 80% recorded once. The specimen sequenced was PBMCs. This receptor was taken from a male donor in good health and CMV-seronegative.

CDR3 coding DNA: TGTGCCAGCAGTGAATATTGGGCTAGCGGGAGCAATGAGCAGTTCTTC. Protein sequence: CASSEYWASGSNEQFF. The chain uses TRBV25-1 and TRBJ2-1; 10 bases fit TRBD2. CDR3 length: 16 residues. After removal of 0 bases from V and 6 bases from J, the junction contained 5 bases not matched to a gene. Germline V gene lookup returns CDR1 MGHDK and CDR2 SYGVNS.